Sample share makes the clone carrying this T cell receptor (beta chain) medium-sized. The entire patient cohort was treatment-naive prior to thyroid surgery. J lost 10 bases, V lost 5 bases, and 5 bases had no gene match. From germline, CDR1 is MDHEN and CDR2 SYDVKM. This CDR3 is 12 amino acids long. The sample originates from a study of metastatic and nonmetastatic thyroid tumors. With MiXCR, TCRdb reprocessed the PCR reads. The repertoire holds fewer than 35,000 clones, with 20% to 25% as singletons. The TCR originated in a female donor with papillary thyroid cancer or a benign thyroid nodule (not recorded which). Some clones in this sample may be carry-over from other donors' samples. Sequencing was performed on blood. This rearrangement joins TRBV28 to TRBJ2-1; the match to TRBD2 covers 7 bases. The chain's CDR3 is CASSELAEEQFF. The CDR3 DNA reads TGTGCCAGCAGTGAGCTAGCGGAAGAGCAGTTCTTC.